The 28 T cell receptor beta chains below were found in one sample sequenced in a study of blood T cell repertoires in COVID-19. Using immunoSEQ multiplex PCR, the repertoire was profiled, and TCRdb retains in-frame clones only, with some absent. The data contain about 79,000 clones, roughly 90% of them singletons. The sample comprised peripheral blood. These receptors were obtained from a man aged 45-65 years with active COVID-19.

This rearrangement joins TRBV3-1 (or the pseudogene TRBV3-2) to TRBJ2-5, with a tentative D call TRBD2 (7 bases). In germline, CDR1 is LGHDT, CDR2 YNNKEL (reference sequence). Between the trimmed V and J ends, which lost 4 bases and 5 bases, there was a span of 17 bases. This CDR3 spans 15 amino acids. CDR3 in amino acids: CASSPAGGARETQYF. The CDR3 DNA reads TGTGCCAGCAGCCCAGCTGGGGGGGCCCGGGAGACCCAGTACTTC.

The chain recombines TRBV4-2 with TRBJ2-3; 10 bases agree with TRBD2. With 0 bases clipped from V and 6 bases from J, the junction kept 12 bases outside the gene matches. CDR1 LGHNA and CDR2 YNFKEQ come from the germline V gene. There are 18 residues in the CDR3. The CDR3 DNA follows: TGTGCCAGCAGCCAAGAGCTGTCGCTAGCGGGGGCTGGTGATACGCAGTATTTT. Protein: CASSQELSLAGAGDTQYF.

The rearrangement links TRBV7-9 to TRBJ2-5; 11 nucleotides agree with TRBD2. The ends lost 4 bases at V and 2 bases at J; junction bases unmatched: 3. CDR1 is SEHNR and CDR2 is FQNEAQ in the germline V gene (reference sequence). This CDR3 comprises 15 residues. CDR3 protein: CASSYRLAGQETQYF. The DNA for the CDR3 is TGTGCCAGCAGCTATCGACTAGCGGGGCAAGAGACCCAGTACTTC.

The chain has TRBV3-1 (or the pseudogene TRBV3-2) and TRBJ2-3; 16 bases match TRBD2. J lost 4 bases, V lost 5 bases, and 3 bases had no gene match. This CDR3 comprises 16 residues. CDR1 is LGHDT and CDR2 is YNNKEL in the germline V gene (reference sequence). Here the CDR3 reads CASSRGLAGGPDTQYF. The CDR3 nucleotides read TGTGCCAGCAGCAGGGGACTAGCGGGGGGGCCAGATACGCAGTATTTT.

The rearrangement links TRBV3-1 (or the pseudogene TRBV3-2) to TRBJ2-7; D is possibly TRBD2 (5 bases). This CDR3 spans 12 amino acids. The ends were cut back, 0 bases at V and 9 bases at J, with 9 bases in the middle. Germline assignment: CDR1 LGHDT and CDR2 YNNKEL (reference sequence). CDR3 nucleotides: TGTGCCAGCAGCCAAGATCGCGGAGGGCAGTACTTC. It encodes CASSQDRGGQYF.

The rearrangement joins TRBV29-1 to TRBJ2-5; D perhaps matches TRBD2 (6 bases). From germline, CDR1 is SQVTM and CDR2 ANQGSEA. There are 14 residues in the CDR3. Trimming left V 4 bases short and J 2 bases short, with 14 bases between. The CDR3 here is CSVGGVLLQETQYF. DNA for the CDR3: TGCAGCGTTGGGGGGGTGCTCCTTCAAGAGACCCAGTACTTC.

The genes are TRBV6-6 and TRBJ1-3; no definite D call. The CDR3 totals 13 residues. The germline gives CDR1 MNHNY, CDR2 SVGAGI (reference sequence). The germline V and J ends were trimmed by 6 bases and 1 base, with 7 bases remaining between them. The CDR3 nucleotides read TGTGCCAGCAGCGGGTCTTCTGGAAACACCATATATTTT. This gives the protein CASSGSSGNTIYF.

V is TRBV3-1 (or the pseudogene TRBV3-2) and J is TRBJ1-2, with a possible D match to TRBD1 (6 bases). The CDR3 has 14 amino acids. V was clipped by 4 bases and J by 3 bases, with 12 bases between them. The V gene's germline CDR1 is LGHDT and CDR2 YNNKEL (reference sequence). CDR3 nucleotides: TGTGCCAGCAGCCGGGGCAGGGGTGACTATGGCTACACCTTC. This translates into CASSRGRGDYGYTF.

The rearrangement uses TRBV7-2 and TRBJ2-7, with a tentative D call TRBD2 (6 bases). Per the germline V gene, CDR1 is SGHTA and CDR2 is FQGNSA. The CDR3 has 17 residues. V shed 0 bases and J shed 0 bases, with 15 bases lying between them. This chain's CDR3 is CASSLALRGIYSYEQYF. For the CDR3, the DNA is TGTGCCAGCAGCTTAGCGTTACGGGGGATTTACTCCTACGAGCAGTACTTC.

The V gene is TRBV28, the J gene TRBJ1-4, with D maybe TRBD1 (5 bases). Germline loops: CDR1 MDHEN, CDR2 SYDVKM. V lost 3 bases and J 7 bases, leaving 15 bases between the germline ends. The CDR3 contains 15 residues. For the CDR3, the DNA is TGTGCCAGCAGTTTTGCACAGGTTGGCAGTGAAAAACTGTTTTTT. Residues: CASSFAQVGSEKLFF.

This rearrangement joins TRBV12-1 to TRBJ2-7; TRBD1 was called by the table and not checked on the DNA. TRBV12-1 is a pseudogene segment. The CDR3 length is 12 residues. The CDR3 region has the DNA TGTGCCAGCAGCTCCGACAGGGACGAGCAGTACTTC. This sequence encodes CASSSDRDEQYF.

The rearrangement links TRBV7-9 to TRBJ2-7; a weak D match, TRBD2 (6 bases). Trimming stripped 3 bases from V and 5 bases from J, with 14 bases between. The germline CDR1 and CDR2 sequences are SEHNR and FQNEAQ (reference sequence). The CDR3 is 14 amino acids. This CDR3 is CASSFGGLKNEQYF. The CDR3 DNA reads TGTGCCAGCAGCTTCGGAGGGTTAAAAAACGAGCAGTACTTC. Based on the CDR3 plus reference TRBV7-9 and TRBJ2-7, the full variable domain is DTGVSQNPRHKITKRGQNVTFRCDPISEHNRLYWYRQTLGQGPEFLTYFQNEAQLEKSRLLSDRFSAERPKGSFSTLEIQRTEQGDSAMYLCASSFGGLKNEQYFGPGTRLTVT.

V usage is TRBV5-1 and J usage is TRBJ1-1, with 9 bases aligning to TRBD1. There are 18 residues in the CDR3. The J segment lost 1 base and the V segment lost 3 bases, leaving 13 bases of the junction unmatched. Germline V gene sequence: CDR1 SGHRS, CDR2 YFSETQ. The CDR3 protein is CASSSGTGKAHRNTEAFF. The CDR3 bases are TGCGCCAGCAGCTCCGGGACAGGGAAGGCACATAGGAACACTGAAGCTTTCTTT. Filled out from reference TRBV5-1 and TRBJ1-1, the complete variable domain reads KAGVTQTPRYLIKTRGQQVTLSCSPISGHRSVSWYQQTPGQGLQFLFEYFSETQRNKGNFPGRFSGRQFSNSRSEMNVSTLELGDSALYLCASSSGTGKAHRNTEAFFGQGTRLTVV.

This sequence joins TRBV18 and TRBJ2-5; D might be TRBD1 (5 bases). Trimming left V 1 base short and J 5 bases short, with 11 bases between. The CDR3 covers 14 residues. Germline V gives CDR1 KGHSH, CDR2 LQKENI. The CDR3 DNA reads TGTGCCAGCTCACCACAGGGGAAAGGGGAGACCCAGTACTTC. Its translation: CASSPQGKGETQYF. Filled out from reference TRBV18 and TRBJ2-5, the complete variable domain reads NAGVMQNPRHLVRRRGQEARLRCSPMKGHSHVYWYRQLPEEGLKFMVYLQKENIIDESGMPKERFSAEFPKEGPSILRIQQVVRGDSAAYFCASSPQGKGETQYFGPGTRLLVL.

V is TRBV29-1 and J is TRBJ2-5; D may be TRBD2 (6 bases). The CDR3 contains 12 residues. Germline CDR1 SQVTM, CDR2 ANQGSEA. V lost 6 bases and J 5 bases, leaving 13 bases between the germline ends. CDR3 bases: TGCAGCGTCGGAGCGGGTGGGGAGACCCAGTACTTC. Translation gives CSVGAGGETQYF. Full variable domain (remainder filled in from reference TRBV29-1 and TRBJ2-5): SAVISQKPSRDICQRGTSLTIQCQVDSQVTMMFWYRQQPGQSLTLIATANQGSEATYESGFVIDKFPISRPNLTFSTLTVSNMSPEDSSIYLCSVGAGGETQYFGPGTRLLVL.

CDR3 in DNA: TGCAGCGTTGTATTTGGACAGGGGTCCAGCAATGAGCAGTTCTTC. Translated: CSVVFGQGSSNEQFF. This chain connects TRBV29-1 to TRBJ2-1; 9 bases agree with TRBD1. Trimming removed 4 bases from V and 6 bases from J; junction bases left unmatched: 10. Germline V lookup: CDR1 SQVTM, CDR2 ANQGSEA. The CDR3 covers 15 residues.

The rearrangement uses TRBV2 and TRBJ2-5; maybe TRBD1 (6 bases). The CDR3 has 13 residues. Germline V gives CDR1 SNHLY, CDR2 FYNNEI. V was pared by 6 bases and J by 5 bases, with 13 bases between. The CDR3 bases are TGTGCCAGCAGAATCTTTCAGGGGGAGACCCAGTACTTC. Translation gives CASRIFQGETQYF.

The rearrangement links TRBV28 to TRBJ1-2; no clear D. Germline CDR1 is MDHEN and CDR2 is SYDVKM. With 5 bases removed from V and 8 bases from J, the gap between germline ends came to 12 bases. The CDR3 extends over 12 amino acids. In nucleotides, the CDR3 is TGTGCCAGCAGTCTGGGTTCGGGGGGCTACACCTTC. Protein sequence: CASSLGSGGYTF.

The chain couples TRBV28 to TRBJ1-6; the D is unclear. This CDR3 has 14 residues. V lost 1 base and J 7 bases, leaving 8 bases between the germline ends. Germline CDR1 and CDR2: MDHEN and SYDVKM. Written as DNA, the CDR3 is TGTGCCAGCAGTTTATCGACTGCCAATTCACCCCTCCACTTT. This codes for CASSLSTANSPLHF.

The chain uses TRBV10-3 and TRBJ2-7; possibly TRBD1 for D (6 bases). The CDR3 is made up of 14 amino acids. V shed 3 bases and J shed 2 bases, with 11 bases lying between them. CDR1 and CDR2 from the germline V gene are ENHRY and SYGVKD. CDR3 sequence: CAISDGTFTYEQYF. The CDR3 DNA is TGTGCCATCAGTGACGGGACATTTACCTACGAGCAGTACTTC.

The J gene is TRBJ2-3, the V gene TRBV7-3, with TRBD2 matching 8 bases. Germline assignment: CDR1 SGHTA and CDR2 FQGTGA. Trimming took 7 bases from V and 0 from J; bases not matched to a gene: 6. This CDR3 comprises 15 residues. The CDR3 spells CASTPGGGSTDTQYF. The CDR3 coding sequence is TGTGCCAGCACCCCTGGCGGGGGGAGCACAGATACGCAGTATTTT.

This clone was seen a handful of times. CDR3 DNA sequence: TGTGCCAGCAGCCCCTCGTCTGGCGGGATTGGCACAGATACGCAGTATTTT. It codes for CASSPSSGGIGTDTQYF. V and J are TRBV7-8 and TRBJ2-3; possible D gene TRBD2, 6 bases. This CDR3 contains 17 residues. V was cut by 5 bases and J by 1 base, with 19 bases left in between. Germline-derived CDR1 and CDR2 are SGHVS and FQNEAQ.

The chain couples TRBV4-1 to TRBJ2-4; a weak D match, TRBD2 (6 bases). Trimming shortened V by 1 base and J by 3 bases, and 7 bases separated the two germline ends. CDR3 size: 14 residues. CDR1 is MGHRA, CDR2 YSYEKL, per germline. CDR3 loop: CASSQVGGKNIQYF. The CDR3 region has the DNA TGCGCCAGCAGCCAAGTGGGGGGCAAAAACATTCAGTACTTC.

V usage is TRBV7-3 and J usage is TRBJ1-2, with 7 bases that match TRBD1. The CDR3 is made up of 17 amino acids. Germline V CDR1 and CDR2: SGHTA, FQGTGA. V lost 2 bases and J lost 0; bases outside the gene matches: 9. CDR3 bases: TGTGCCAGCAGCTTACTATGGAGCAGGGGGACTAACTATGGCTACACCTTC. Protein sequence: CASSLLWSRGTNYGYTF.

The chain carries TRBV7-3 and TRBJ2-5; 8 bases align to TRBD2. The CDR3 runs 16 residues. The junction had 8 bases not matched to a gene; V was cut back by 1 base and J by 4 bases. Germline lookup yields CDR1 SGHTA and CDR2 FQGTGA. Written as DNA, the CDR3 is TGTGCCAGCAGCTTAAGGCGCAGCGGGAGATTAGAGACCCAGTACTTC. As protein: CASSLRRSGRLETQYF.

This chain uses TRBV9 with TRBJ2-3; 12 bases match TRBD2. With V trimmed by 3 bases and J by 0 bases, 2 bases remained unmatched. The CDR3 is 16 amino acids. Germline V lookup: CDR1 SGDLS, CDR2 YYNGEE. The CDR3 loop reads CASSALAGGSTDTQYF. Here the CDR3 DNA reads TGTGCCAGCAGCGCCCTAGCGGGGGGGAGCACAGATACGCAGTATTTT.

This clone was counted once. This chain uses TRBV4-1 with TRBJ1-5, with unresolved D. Germline values: CDR1 MGHRA, CDR2 YSYEKL. The CDR3 length is 14 residues. V was pared by 8 bases and J by 0 bases, with 11 bases between. CDR3 coding DNA: TGCGCCAGCCAACCTGACTATAGCAATCAGCCCCAGCATTTT. Protein sequence: CASQPDYSNQPQHF.

The rearrangement joins TRBV18 to TRBJ1-2; unclear D gene. CDR1 KGHSH and CDR2 LQKENI come from the germline V gene. The germline V and J ends were trimmed by 5 bases and 10 bases, with 17 bases remaining between them. This CDR3 has 13 amino acids. For the CDR3, the DNA is TGTGCCAGCTCAACAATTACTACTAACTACTACACCTTC. Its translation: CASSTITTNYYTF.